This T cell receptor beta chain was retrieved from a study of identical twins. General study findings and limits: There is a chance that invariant MAIT and iNKT cells partially muddied zero-insertion analyses. Monozygotic twins shared more out-of-frame TCR alpha than recombination models predicted.

This clonotype has just a few counts. Its antigen is as yet unknown. V lost 6 bases and J lost 7, with 10 bases in between. The CDR3 covers 12 residues. CDR1 MDHEN and CDR2 SYDVKM come from the germline V gene. Only healthy Caucasians were included as donors. Template switching created a universal primer site, and the cDNA included unique molecular identifiers. Each CDR3 protein is one row after TCRdb ran MiXCR on the 5' RACE reads. Of around 1.7 million distinct CDR3 sequences detected, less than 35% appear once; the ten largest clones hold about 0.27%. The chain carries TRBV28 and TRBJ2-1, with no clear D. Sequenced sample: cord blood. This receptor was identified in a newborn girl in good health. CDR3: CASRALGNEQFF. The CDR3 DNA reads TGTGCCAGCAGGGCTCTGGGTAATGAGCAGTTCTTC.